A single T cell receptor beta chain is shown here with its context. This CDR3 contains 15 residues. Germline CDR1 WSHSY, CDR2 SAAADI. V lost 0 bases and J lost 1, with 9 bases in between. Study processing details: Amplifying reference gene primers gave estimates of nucleated cell counts. Repertoires were generated with immunoSEQ multiplex PCR, while TCRdb's copy carries only in-frame clones and drops some. The V and J calls and clone size were taken over from that table, and D and trimming were inferred from the DNA. The sample lists approximately 62,000 clones; about 87% were seen once. This sample was taken from a study of blood T cell repertoires in COVID-19. Study-wide context: Researchers got acute and convalescent COVID-19 samples from the United States, Italy and Spain. Nucleic acid was either cDNA or gDNA, and it came from T cells, B-cell-depleted T cells, or PBMCs.

The sample taken for sequencing was peripheral blood. The V gene is TRBV10-2, the J gene TRBJ2-5; a possible D gene is TRBD2 (6 bases). The clonotype comes from a human donor with active COVID-19. The donor label of this sample is uncertain. Here the CDR3 DNA reads TGCGCCAGCAGTGAGTCGGGACTTATCCAAGAGACCCAGTACTTC. This gives the protein CASSESGLIQETQYF.